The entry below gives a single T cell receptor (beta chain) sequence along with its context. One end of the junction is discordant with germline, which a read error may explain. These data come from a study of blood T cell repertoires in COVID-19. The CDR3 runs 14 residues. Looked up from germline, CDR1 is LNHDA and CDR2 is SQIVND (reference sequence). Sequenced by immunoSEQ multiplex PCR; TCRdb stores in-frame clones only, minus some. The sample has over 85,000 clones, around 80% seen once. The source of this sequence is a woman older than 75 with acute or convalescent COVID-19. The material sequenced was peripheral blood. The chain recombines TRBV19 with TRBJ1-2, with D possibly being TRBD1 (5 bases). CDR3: CASRERGTHYGYTF. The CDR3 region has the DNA TGTGCCAGTAGGGAGCGGGGGACCCACTACGGCTACACCTTC.